Below are 8 T cell receptor beta chains sequenced from a single sample in a study of technical replicates of blood from several donors. The repertoire was sequenced with immunoSEQ multiplex PCR; TCRdb's copy has only in-frame clones and lacks some. The data show 9,500 to 15,000 clones, around 95% seen once. Sequenced material: PBMCs. All receptors derive from a human donor in good health.

The J gene is TRBJ2-3, the V gene TRBV5-1; the match to TRBD2 covers 10 bases. The trim removed 5 bases at V and 13 bases at J, leaving 10 bases unmatched. The CDR3 is 13 amino acids. Germline V gene sequence: CDR1 SGHRS, CDR2 YFSETQ. CDR3 residues: CASRSESGGVKYF. The CDR3 region has the DNA TGCGCCAGCAGGTCCGAGAGCGGGGGGGTGAAGTATTTT.

The chain employs TRBV9 and TRBJ2-6; unclear D gene. The germline V and J ends were trimmed by 0 bases and 2 bases, with 9 bases remaining between them. Germline CDR1 and CDR2: SGDLS and YYNGEE. The CDR3 is 16 residues long. This CDR3 reads CASSVVGSAGANVLTF. The CDR3 DNA reads TGTGCCAGCAGCGTAGTCGGGTCAGCTGGGGCCAACGTCCTGACTTTC.

This chain uses TRBV9 with TRBJ2-3; a possible D gene is TRBD1 (5 bases). Trimming took off 4 bases at V and 6 bases at J, with 36 bases between the two ends. The CDR3 is 21 amino acids. The germline gives CDR1 SGDLS, CDR2 YYNGEE. DNA of the CDR3: TGTGCCAGCAGCCTGTCAGTTGGTAGGACAAGCCCCAAACCGACTTTGGATACGCAGTATTTT. As protein: CASSLSVGRTSPKPTLDTQYF.

The V gene is TRBV28, the J gene TRBJ2-5; 12 nucleotides line up with TRBD2. The germline V gene encodes CDR1 MDHEN and CDR2 SYDVKM. This CDR3 spans 16 amino acids. V was pared by 4 bases and J by 5 bases, with 8 bases of the junction left unmatched. The CDR3 bases are TGTGCCAGCAGTTACGTCACCGGGACTAGCGGGGAGACCCAGTACTTC. Its protein is CASSYVTGTSGETQYF.

The genes are TRBV11-2 and TRBJ2-1; tentatively, D is TRBD2 (5 bases). The V and J ends lost 3 bases and 10 bases respectively, with 19 bases between them. CDR3 size: 15 residues. Germline V lookup: CDR1 SGHAT, CDR2 FQNNGV. DNA of the CDR3: TGTGCCAGCAGCTTCGATTTAGCGCCGACGGCGGAGCAGTTCTTC. Residues: CASSFDLAPTAEQFF.

The chain has TRBV2 and TRBJ1-2; no clear D. Germline-derived CDR1 and CDR2 are SNHLY and FYNNEI. CDR3 length: 13 amino acids. Trimming left V 4 bases short and J 5 bases short, with 11 bases between. The CDR3 reads CASSVGRYYGYTF. CDR3 bases: TGTGCCAGCAGTGTAGGGAGGTATTATGGCTACACCTTC.

V and J are TRBV7-2 and TRBJ2-7; possibly TRBD2 for D (6 bases). CDR3 size: 16 residues. Germline V lookup: CDR1 SGHTA, CDR2 FQGNSA. The V end lost 5 bases, the J end lost 1 base, and 18 bases lay between the germline ends. The CDR3 region is CASSPNLAGRSYEQYF. DNA for the CDR3: TGTGCCAGCAGCCCAAACCTCGCGGGAAGGTCCTACGAGCAGTACTTC.

The genes are TRBV6-5 and TRBJ1-3; D is perhaps TRBD1 (6 bases). The CDR3 is 15 amino acids. V lost 4 bases and J lost 3, with 13 bases in between. CDR1 is MNHEY and CDR2 is SVGAGI in the germline V gene. The CDR3 here is CASSLQGPLGNTIYF. The CDR3 DNA reads as TGTGCCAGCAGTTTACAGGGCCCGCTTGGAAACACCATATATTTT.